A single sample is the source of the 4 T cell receptor beta chains below, sequenced in a study of blood T cells in healthy people across ages. Together with a sample-barcoded 5' primer, a J-beta primer mix was included in a second PCR lasting roughly 6 to 12 cycles. One entry per CDR3 protein results from TCRdb running MiXCR on the 5' RACE reads. The sample consists of 750,000 to 950,000 distinct CDR3 sequences, roughly 24% of them appearing once. This sample also appeared in a second study, on T cells of mothers and their children.

The sequenced sample consisted of blood. These receptors were taken from a boy aged 5-17 years in good health.

This clonotype turned up a few times. The rearrangement links TRBV27 to TRBJ2-1, with a tentative D call TRBD1 (7 bases). Germline V gene data show CDR1 as MNHEY and CDR2 as SMNVEV (reference sequence). Between the trimmed V and J ends, which lost 8 bases and 2 bases, there was a span of 28 bases. The CDR3 is made up of 19 amino acids. CDR3: CASGHFAGGNGGPYNEQFF. The CDR3 nucleotides read TGTGCCAGCGGCCATTTCGCAGGGGGTAACGGGGGACCCTACAATGAGCAGTTCTTC.

This clonotype was picked up a small number of times. V gene TRBV10-3 combines with J gene TRBJ2-3; D unclear. The CDR3 extends over 14 amino acids. The ends were cut back, 4 bases at V and 5 bases at J, with 13 bases in the middle. Germline values: CDR1 ENHRY, CDR2 SYGVKD. CDR3 coding DNA: TGTGCCATCAGTGGTGAATCCATAAGAGATACGCAGTATTTT. Protein sequence: CAISGESIRDTQYF.

This chain joins TRBV5-1 and TRBJ1-1; tentative D call: TRBD1 (5 bases). The germline CDR1 and CDR2 sequences are SGHRS and YFSETQ. The CDR3 loop spans 14 amino acids. V dropped 4 bases and J dropped 4 bases, with 14 bases sitting between them. CDR3 residues: CASSPPGAGTEAFF. CDR3 DNA: TGCGCCAGCAGCCCCCCCGGGGCGGGCACTGAAGCTTTCTTT.

This clonotype was counted between two and nine times. J is TRBJ2-2 and V is TRBV3-1; D is uncertain. The CDR3 spans 13 residues. Looked up from germline, CDR1 is LGHDT and CDR2 is YNNKEL (reference sequence). V was trimmed by 0 bases and J by 6 bases, leaving 5 bases between them. CDR3: CASSQESPGELFF. In DNA, the CDR3 is TGTGCCAGCAGCCAAGAATCCCCCGGGGAGCTGTTTTTT.